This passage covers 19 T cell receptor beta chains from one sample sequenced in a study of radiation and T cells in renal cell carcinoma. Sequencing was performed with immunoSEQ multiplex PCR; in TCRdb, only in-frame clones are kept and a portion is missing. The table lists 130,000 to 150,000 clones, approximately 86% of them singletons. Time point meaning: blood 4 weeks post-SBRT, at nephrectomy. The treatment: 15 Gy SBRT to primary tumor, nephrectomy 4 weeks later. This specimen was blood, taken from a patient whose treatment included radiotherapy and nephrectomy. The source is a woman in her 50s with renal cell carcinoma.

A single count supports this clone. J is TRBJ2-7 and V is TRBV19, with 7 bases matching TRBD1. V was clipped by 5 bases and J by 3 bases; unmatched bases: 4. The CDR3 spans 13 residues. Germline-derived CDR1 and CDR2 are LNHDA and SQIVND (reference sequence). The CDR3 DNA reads TGTGCCAGTAGTCCTCGACAGGGCTACGAGCAGTACTTC. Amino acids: CASSPRQGYEQYF.

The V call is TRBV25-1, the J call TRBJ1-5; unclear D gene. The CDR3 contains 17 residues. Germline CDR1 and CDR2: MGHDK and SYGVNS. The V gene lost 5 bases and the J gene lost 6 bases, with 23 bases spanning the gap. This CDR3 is CASSPHSGPGGVQPQHF. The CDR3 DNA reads TGTGCCAGCAGTCCTCATTCCGGCCCTGGCGGGGTTCAGCCCCAGCATTTT.

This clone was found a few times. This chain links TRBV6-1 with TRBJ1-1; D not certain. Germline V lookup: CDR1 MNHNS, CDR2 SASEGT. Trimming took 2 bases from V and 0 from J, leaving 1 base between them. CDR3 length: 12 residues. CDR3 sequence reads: CASSELNTEAFF. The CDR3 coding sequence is TGTGCCAGCAGTGAATTGAACACTGAAGCTTTCTTT.

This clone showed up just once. The CDR3 reads CASGDRGTAGELFF. Here the CDR3 DNA reads TGTGCCAGCGGAGACAGGGGGACGGCCGGGGAGCTGTTTTTT. The chain is built from TRBV11-3 and TRBJ2-2; the match to TRBD1 covers 9 bases. This CDR3 is built from 14 residues. The J segment lost 6 bases and the V segment lost 8 bases, leaving 7 bases of the junction unmatched. The germline CDR1 and CDR2 sequences are SGHNT and YENEEA.

The CDR3 DNA reads as TGTGCCAGCTTCACCACTAACATTTACACAAACACCGGGGAGCTGTTTTTT. It translates to CASFTTNIYTNTGELFF. The chain links TRBV18 to TRBJ2-2, with D uncertain. V gave up 7 bases and J gave up 2 bases, with 20 bases separating them. The CDR3 loop spans 17 amino acids. CDR1 and CDR2 from the germline V gene are KGHSH and LQKENI.

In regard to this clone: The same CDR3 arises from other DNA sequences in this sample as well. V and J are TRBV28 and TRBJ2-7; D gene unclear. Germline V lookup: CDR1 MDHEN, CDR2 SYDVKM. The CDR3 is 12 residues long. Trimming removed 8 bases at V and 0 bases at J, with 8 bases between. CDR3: CASGLSSYEQYF. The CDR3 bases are TGTGCCAGCGGGCTGAGCTCCTACGAGCAGTACTTC.

The CDR3 region has the DNA TGTGCCAGCAGCCCGCAGGGAGGGAATCAGCCCCAGCATTTT. The encoded protein is CASSPQGGNQPQHF. The chain has TRBV7-3 and TRBJ1-5; a possible D gene is TRBD1 (5 bases). Trimming left V 5 bases short and J 4 bases short, with 12 bases between. This CDR3 has 14 residues. The germline CDR1 and CDR2 sequences are SGHTA and FQGTGA.

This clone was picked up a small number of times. CDR3 loop: CASSLFTANEQFF. The CDR3 DNA reads TGCGCCAGCAGCCTATTTACGGCAAATGAGCAGTTCTTC. The chain is built from TRBV4-3 and TRBJ2-1; D uncertain. Germline V lookup: CDR1 LGHNA, CDR2 YSLEER. With 4 bases removed from V and 7 bases from J, the gap between germline ends came to 11 bases. CDR3 length equals 13 residues.

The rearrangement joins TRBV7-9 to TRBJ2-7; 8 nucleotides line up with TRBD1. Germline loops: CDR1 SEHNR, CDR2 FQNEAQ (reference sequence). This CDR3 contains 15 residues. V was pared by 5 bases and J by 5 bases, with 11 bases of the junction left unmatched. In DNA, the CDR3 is TGTGCCAGCAGCCGCGGGGCAGGGGGCAACAACGAGCAGTACTTC. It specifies CASSRGAGGNNEQYF.

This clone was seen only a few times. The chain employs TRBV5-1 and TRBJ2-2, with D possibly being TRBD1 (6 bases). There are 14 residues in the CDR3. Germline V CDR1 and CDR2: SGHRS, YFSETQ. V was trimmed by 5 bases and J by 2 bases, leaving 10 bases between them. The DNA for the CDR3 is TGCGCCAGCAGTCAGGGACAAAACACCGGGGAGCTGTTTTTT. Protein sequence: CASSQGQNTGELFF.

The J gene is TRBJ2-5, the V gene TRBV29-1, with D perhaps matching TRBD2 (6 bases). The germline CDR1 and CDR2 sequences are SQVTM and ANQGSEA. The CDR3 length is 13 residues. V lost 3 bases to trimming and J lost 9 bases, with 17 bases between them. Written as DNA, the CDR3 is TGCAGCGTTGACCGGGACGGCGGGGAGGCCCAGTACTTC. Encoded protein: CSVDRDGGEAQYF.

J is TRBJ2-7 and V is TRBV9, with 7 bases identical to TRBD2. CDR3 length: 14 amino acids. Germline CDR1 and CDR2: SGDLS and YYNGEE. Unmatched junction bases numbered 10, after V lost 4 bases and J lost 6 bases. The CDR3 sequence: CASSIVAGGGEQYF. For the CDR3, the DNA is TGTGCCAGCAGCATAGTAGCGGGCGGCGGCGAGCAGTACTTC.

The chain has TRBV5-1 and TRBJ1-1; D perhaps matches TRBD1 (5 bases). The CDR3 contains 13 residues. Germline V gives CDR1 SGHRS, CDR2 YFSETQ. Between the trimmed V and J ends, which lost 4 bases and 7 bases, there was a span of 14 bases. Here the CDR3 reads CASSPEGVLEAFF. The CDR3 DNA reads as TGCGCCAGCAGCCCGGAAGGGGTCCTTGAAGCTTTCTTT. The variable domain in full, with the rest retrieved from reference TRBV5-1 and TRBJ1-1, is KAGVTQTPRYLIKTRGQQVTLSCSPISGHRSVSWYQQTPGQGLQFLFEYFSETQRNKGNFPGRFSGRQFSNSRSEMNVSTLELGDSALYLCASSPEGVLEAFFGQGTRLTVV.

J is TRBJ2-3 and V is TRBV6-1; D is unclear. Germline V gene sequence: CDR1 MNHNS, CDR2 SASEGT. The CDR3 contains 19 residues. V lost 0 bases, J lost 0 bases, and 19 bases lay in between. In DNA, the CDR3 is TGTGCCAGCAGTGAAGCAACTGGCAGGCGTATCCCCAGCACAGATACGCAGTATTTT. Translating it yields CASSEATGRRIPSTDTQYF.

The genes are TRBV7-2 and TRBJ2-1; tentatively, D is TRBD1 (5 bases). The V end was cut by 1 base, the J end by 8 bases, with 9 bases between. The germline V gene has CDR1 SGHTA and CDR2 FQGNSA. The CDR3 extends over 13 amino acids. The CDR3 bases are TGTGCCAGCAGCTTAGTCAGGGCTCATGAGCAGTTCTTC. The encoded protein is CASSLVRAHEQFF. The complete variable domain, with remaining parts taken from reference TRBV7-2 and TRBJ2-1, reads GAGVSQSPSNKVTEKGKDVELRCDPISGHTALYWYRQSLGQGLEFLIYFQGNSAPDKSGLPSDRFSAERTGGSVSTLTIQRTQQEDSAVYLCASSLVRAHEQFFGPGTRLTVL.

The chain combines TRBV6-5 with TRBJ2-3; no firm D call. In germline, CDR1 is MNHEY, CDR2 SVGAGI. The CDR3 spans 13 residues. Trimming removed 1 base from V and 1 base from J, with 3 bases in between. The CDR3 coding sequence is TGTGCCAGCAGTTACTACGGCACAGATACGCAGTATTTT. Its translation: CASSYYGTDTQYF.

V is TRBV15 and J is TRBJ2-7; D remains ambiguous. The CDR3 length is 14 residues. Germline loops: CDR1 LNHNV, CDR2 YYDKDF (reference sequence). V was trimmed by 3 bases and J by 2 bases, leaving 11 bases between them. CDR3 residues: CATSRAIRPYEQYF. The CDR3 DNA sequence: TGTGCCACCAGCAGGGCTATTAGACCCTACGAGCAGTACTTC.

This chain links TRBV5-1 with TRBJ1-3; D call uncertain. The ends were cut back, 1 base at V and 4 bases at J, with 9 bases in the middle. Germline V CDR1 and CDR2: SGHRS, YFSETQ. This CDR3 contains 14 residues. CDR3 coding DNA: TGCGCCAGCAGCTTGAGCACAACCGGAAACACCATATATTTT. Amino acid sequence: CASSLSTTGNTIYF.

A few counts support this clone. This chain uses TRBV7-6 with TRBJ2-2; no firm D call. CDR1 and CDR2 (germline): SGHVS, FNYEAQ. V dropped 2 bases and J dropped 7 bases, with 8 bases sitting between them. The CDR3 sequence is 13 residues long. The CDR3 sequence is CASSLWANGELFF. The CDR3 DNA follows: TGTGCCAGCAGCTTATGGGCTAACGGGGAGCTGTTTTTT.